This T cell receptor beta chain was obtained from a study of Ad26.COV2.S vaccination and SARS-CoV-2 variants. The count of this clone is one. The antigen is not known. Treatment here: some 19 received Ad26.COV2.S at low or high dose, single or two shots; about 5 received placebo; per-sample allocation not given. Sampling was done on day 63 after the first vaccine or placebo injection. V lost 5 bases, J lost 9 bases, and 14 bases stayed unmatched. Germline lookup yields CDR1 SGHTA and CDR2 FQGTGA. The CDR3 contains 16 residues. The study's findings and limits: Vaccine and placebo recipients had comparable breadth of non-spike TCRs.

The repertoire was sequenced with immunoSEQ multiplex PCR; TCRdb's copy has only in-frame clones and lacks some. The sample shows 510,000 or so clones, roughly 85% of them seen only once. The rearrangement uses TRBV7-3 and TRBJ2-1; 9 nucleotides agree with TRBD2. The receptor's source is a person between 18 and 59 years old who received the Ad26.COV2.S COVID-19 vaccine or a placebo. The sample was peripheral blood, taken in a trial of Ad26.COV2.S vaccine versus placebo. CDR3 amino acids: CASSQRGLAGRGEQFF. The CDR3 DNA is TGTGCCAGCAGCCAACGGGGGCTAGCGGGACGTGGTGAGCAGTTCTTC.